There are a few counts of the clone carrying this TCR beta chain. Its antigen is not known. CDR1 and CDR2 (germline): GTSNPN, SVGIG (reference sequence). The V and J ends lost 2 bases and 5 bases, in that order; junction bases with no gene match: 2. The CDR3 is 13 residues long. The data originate from a study of beta chain features in type 1 diabetes. Study-level results: Any HLA-type effect on TCRB rearrangement remained unresolved here. Moderate but significant shortening of TCRB CDR3s was recorded in all four CD4+ subsets from Type 1 diabetes patients. Sequencing the cDNA could make cells with high TCR expression show up more than they should.

CD4+ cells of the naive, central memory, regulatory and stem cell-like memory types were sorted via CD45RO/CCR7/CD25/CD127/CD95/CD27. Every sorted population was more than 95% pure. Reverse transcription of all isolated RNA meant that expressed TCRB transcripts were sequenced. Clones were sequenced by immunoSEQ multiplex PCR, and TCRdb holds only the in-frame ones, with some missing. The sample consists of roughly 300,000 clones, roughly 9% of them appearing once. The chain combines TRBV30 with TRBJ1-5; 8 bases match TRBD1. The sequence was obtained from a man aged 30 to 39 with type 1 diabetes. Specimen: central memory CD4+ T cells from blood. CDR3 DNA: TGTGCCTGGAGTCTGACAGGGGATCAGCCCCAGCATTTT. Its translation is CAWSLTGDQPQHF.